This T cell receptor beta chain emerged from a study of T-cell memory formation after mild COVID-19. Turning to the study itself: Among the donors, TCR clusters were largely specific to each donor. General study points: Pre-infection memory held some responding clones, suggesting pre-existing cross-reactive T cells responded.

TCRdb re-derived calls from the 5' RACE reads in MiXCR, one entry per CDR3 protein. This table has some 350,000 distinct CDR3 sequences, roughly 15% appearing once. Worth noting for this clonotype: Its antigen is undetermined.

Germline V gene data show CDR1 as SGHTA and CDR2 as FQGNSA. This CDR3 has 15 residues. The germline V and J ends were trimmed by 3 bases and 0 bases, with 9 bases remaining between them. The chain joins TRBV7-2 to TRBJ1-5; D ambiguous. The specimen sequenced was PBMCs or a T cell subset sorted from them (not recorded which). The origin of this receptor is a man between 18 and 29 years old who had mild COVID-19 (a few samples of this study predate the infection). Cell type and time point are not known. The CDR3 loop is CASSLTEFSNQPQHF. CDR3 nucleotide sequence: TGTGCCAGCAGCTTGACCGAATTTAGCAATCAGCCCCAGCATTTT.